In its sample, the clone carrying this T cell receptor (beta chain) was seen a few times. This record comes from a study of T cell repertoires in cytomegalovirus infection. CDR3 length equals 18 residues. The J segment lost 4 bases and the V segment lost 6 bases, leaving 16 bases of the junction unmatched. Germline V lookup: CDR1 MNHEY, CDR2 SVGEGT. One entry per CDR3 protein, called by TCRdb with MiXCR from the reads. The table lists roughly 280,000 distinct CDR3 sequences, over 8% of them singletons. The chain has TRBV6-2 or TRBV6-3 and TRBJ2-5; 11 bases match TRBD2. This sequence was found in a human donor in good health (CMV status not recorded). Some clones in this sample may be carry-over from other donors' samples. The specimen was PBMCs. Written as DNA, the CDR3 is TGTGCCAGCAGCCGGGGTCCAGGACTAGCGGGCAGTCTAGAGACCCAGTACTTC. As protein: CASSRGPGLAGSLETQYF.